The 6 T cell receptor beta chains listed next were all sequenced from one sample in a study of cytomegalovirus exposure and HLA in healthy donors. The PCR was carried out with 60 Vbeta primers and 13 Jbeta primers. This table comes from immunoSEQ multiplex PCR, and its TCRdb copy is limited to in-frame clones, with some not included. The sample contains 30,000 to 40,000 clones, over 90% of which appear only once. Sequencing was carried out using PBMCs. Every receptor here comes from a woman aged 18-29 years in good health and CMV-seronegative.

The CDR3 region is CASSISYSGEQFF. The DNA of the CDR3 is TGTGCCAGCAGTATCTCATATAGCGGGGAGCAGTTCTTC. V and J are TRBV6-4 and TRBJ2-1; 7 bases are shared with TRBD2. This CDR3 is 13 amino acids long. V trimming: 5 bases; J trimming: 10 bases; junction bases outside the gene matches: 8. The germline CDR1 and CDR2 sequences are MRHNA and SNTAGT.

The gene calls are TRBV28 and TRBJ2-1; 8 bases align to TRBD1. Germline-derived CDR1 and CDR2 are MDHEN and SYDVKM. The trim removed 6 bases at V and 6 bases at J, leaving 4 bases unmatched. CDR3 length equals 13 residues. CDR3 sequence reads: CASRLQGVNEQFF. The CDR3 DNA follows: TGTGCCAGCAGATTACAGGGGGTCAATGAGCAGTTCTTC.

The chain has TRBV11-1 and TRBJ2-1; the match to TRBD2 covers 7 bases. The CDR3 consists of 13 residues. Germline trimming cut 1 base from V and 10 bases from J; bases unmatched to any gene: 4. Germline V gene sequence: CDR1 SGHAT, CDR2 FQDESV (reference sequence). The CDR3 DNA is TGTGCCAGCAGCTTAGGACTAGCTGAGGAGCAGTTCTTC. It codes for CASSLGLAEEQFF.

The V and J genes are TRBV5-5 and TRBJ2-2; 9 nucleotides match TRBD2. J gave up 6 bases and V 0 bases, and 6 bases lay outside the gene matches. The germline V gene has CDR1 SGHKS and CDR2 YYEKEE (reference sequence). CDR3 size: 16 residues. CDR3 region: CASSLVGGRAPGELFF. For the CDR3, the DNA is TGTGCCAGCAGCTTGGTGGGCGGGAGGGCCCCCGGGGAGCTGTTTTTT.

The chain couples TRBV28 to TRBJ2-7; D remains ambiguous. The germline V gene encodes CDR1 MDHEN and CDR2 SYDVKM. The V end was cut by 10 bases, the J end by 0 bases, with 10 bases between. CDR3 length: 12 amino acids. CDR3 in DNA: TGTGCCATCGCGCCGAGCTCCTACGAGCAGTACTTC. Amino acids: CAIAPSSYEQYF.

A note on this clone: An end of the junction differs from the germline gene, which may be a read error. The rearrangement uses TRBV7-9 and TRBJ2-5; 7 bases agree with TRBD2. The CDR3 loop spans 19 amino acids. Germline loops: CDR1 SEHNR, CDR2 FQNEAQ (reference sequence). The CDR3 loop reads CSSSPGRQGEVVSQETQYF. CDR3 nucleotides: TGTTCCAGCAGCCCCGGGAGGCAGGGAGAAGTTGTAAGCCAAGAGACCCAGTACTTC. Full variable domain (outside the CDR3, taken from reference TRBV7-9 and TRBJ2-5): DTGVSQNPRHKITKRGQNVTFRCDPISEHNRLYWYRQTLGQGPEFLTYFQNEAQLEKSRLLSDRFSAERPKGSFSTLEIQRTEQGDSAMYLCSSSPGRQGEVVSQETQYFGPGTRLLVL.